This is a list of T cell receptor beta chains from one sample in a study of early T cells in non-severe SARS-CoV-2 infection. TCRdb used MiXCR to reprocess the 5' RACE reads, holding one entry per CDR3 protein. The sample carries tens of thousands of distinct CDR3 sequences, about 6.1% recorded once. The specimen was whole blood, collected at baseline. Receptors were obtained from an adult who was a healthcare worker with PCR-confirmed SARS-CoV-2 infection or an uninfected control (not recorded which). The CDR3 runs from the conserved cysteine through the conserved F or W. D genes are given only for firm matches. Part of the rows lack a size; the others show once, few, many or a class for expanded clones.

j_call,d_call,cdr3_length,clone_size,v_call,cdr3_nt,cdr3_aa
TRBJ2-1,TRBD2,17,many,TRBV29-1,TGCAGCGTTGGACCCACCTTTCGAGGACTAGCGGACAATGAGCAGTTCTTC,CSVGPTFRGLADNEQFF
TRBJ2-5,NA,15,NA,TRBV6-6,TGTGCCAGCAGTTACCAGGGGACGGCCCAAGAGACCCAGTACTTC,CASSYQGTAQETQYF
TRBJ2-7,TRBD1,15,NA,TRBV7-9,TGTGCCAGCAGCCTATCGACAGGGGGCCCCTACGAGCAGTACTTC,CASSLSTGGPYEQYF
TRBJ2-3,NA,13,NA,TRBV12-3/TRBV12-4,TGTGCCAACGGGCTCAGGGGTACAGATACGCAGTATTTT,CANGLRGTDTQYF
TRBJ2-3,TRBD1,13,NA,TRBV6-2/TRBV6-3,TGTGCCAGCCGCCGGACAGGGGTTTATACGCAGTATTTT,CASRRTGVYTQYF
TRBJ1-6,TRBD1,13,few,TRBV28,TGTGCCAGCCGCGACAGGGTTGATTCACCCCTCCACTTT,CASRDRVDSPLHF
TRBJ2-5,NA,13,many,TRBV10-3,TGTGCCATCAGTGTCCGCCAACAAGAGACCCAGTACTTC,CAISVRQQETQYF
TRBJ2-7,TRBD2,16,many,TRBV13,TGTGCCAGCAGAGCCACCGGGACTAGCGGTACCTACGAGCAGTACTTC,CASRATGTSGTYEQYF
TRBJ2-3,NA,14,many,TRBV2,TGTGCCAGCAGCCAATTAGGGCTCGCAGATACGCAGTATTTT,CASSQLGLADTQYF
TRBJ2-7,NA,11,NA,TRBV29-1,TGCAGCGTTGGGATGGGCTACGAGCAGTACTTC,CSVGMGYEQYF
TRBJ2-3,TRBD1,16,many,TRBV7-2,TGTGCCAGCAGCGGGAGACAGGGGGCATTAGCAGATACGCAGTATTTT,CASSGRQGALADTQYF
TRBJ2-3,TRBD2,18,NA,TRBV7-2,TGTGCCAGCAGCTCCCCGGGACTAGCGGGTTCTAGCACAGATACGCAGTATTTT,CASSSPGLAGSSTDTQYF
TRBJ2-1,TRBD1,13,few,TRBV12-3/TRBV12-4,TGTGCCAGCAGCCGGACAGGGGTTAATGAGCAGTTCTTC,CASSRTGVNEQFF
TRBJ2-1,TRBD1,17,few,TRBV12-3/TRBV12-4,TGTGCCAGCAGTACGTGGACAGGGGGTAGCTCCTACAATGAGCAGTTCTTC,CASSTWTGGSSYNEQFF
TRBJ1-4,NA,14,many,TRBV4-2,TGTGCCAGCAGCCAAGAACAGAAATCTGAAAAACTGTTTTTT,CASSQEQKSEKLFF
TRBJ1-3,NA,14,many,TRBV6-5,TGTGCCAGCAGTCCTGGGGGAGGGAGAAACACCATATATTTT,CASSPGGGRNTIYF
TRBJ2-5,NA,13,many,TRBV6-5,TGTGCCAGCACCCCTTATGGGGAGGAGACCCAGTACTTC,CASTPYGEETQYF
TRBJ1-3,NA,14,NA,TRBV7-6,TGTGCCAGCAGCTTATTCACAGGTGGCAACACCATATATTTT,CASSLFTGGNTIYF
TRBJ2-7,TRBD1,15,NA,TRBV4-1,TGCGCCAGCAGCCAAGATAGGGACAGAGGCTACGAGCAGTACTTC,CASSQDRDRGYEQYF
TRBJ1-1,NA,15,many,TRBV10-1,TGCGCCAGCAGTCCCCAAGCTGCATTGAACACTGAAGCTTTCTTT,CASSPQAALNTEAFF
TRBJ1-5,NA,13,many,TRBV19,TGTGCCAGTAGTATAGTGGGGGGCCAGCCCCAGCATTTT,CASSIVGGQPQHF
TRBJ1-6,TRBD1,14,NA,TRBV6-1,TGTGCCAGCAGGCCGGACAGGGCGAATTCACCCCTCCACTTT,CASRPDRANSPLHF
TRBJ2-2,NA,17,NA,TRBV7-8,TGTGCCAGCAGCTTAGTCCAGGACCGACGGGACACCGGGGAGCTGTTTTTT,CASSLVQDRRDTGELFF
TRBJ2-3,NA,16,NA,TRBV12-2,TGTGCAAGTCACTTCGGGACAGGGGATGTAGAGGATACGCAGTATTTT,CASHFGTGDVEDTQYF
TRBJ2-7,TRBD2,16,many,TRBV7-8,TGTGCCAGCAGCTTACTGGGACTAGCGGGGGGGTACGAGCAGTACTTC,CASSLLGLAGGYEQYF
TRBJ2-7,NA,15,NA,TRBV6-2/TRBV6-3,TGTGCCAGCAGTTACCCCGGGACACCTTCCTACGAGCAGTACTTC,CASSYPGTPSYEQYF
TRBJ1-3,NA,17,few,TRBV9,TGTGCCAGCAGCGTAGATCCAACAGCCTACGATGGAAACACCATATATTTT,CASSVDPTAYDGNTIYF
TRBJ1-1,NA,12,NA,TRBV27,TGTGCCAGCACCCCAGACGGCACTGAAGCTTTCTTT,CASTPDGTEAFF
TRBJ2-7,NA,14,many,TRBV7-2,TGTGCCAGCAGCCGTAACATCGGAGACTACGAGCAGTACTTC,CASSRNIGDYEQYF
TRBJ1-2,NA,14,many,TRBV28,TGTGCCAGCAGTTTCGGTTTGTCAGCCGGCGGCTACACCTTC,CASSFGLSAGGYTF
TRBJ2-7,NA,13,NA,TRBV12-3/TRBV12-4,TGTGCCAGCAGCCGGGCCGAAGCCCGGGGGCAGTACTTC,CASSRAEARGQYF
TRBJ2-7,TRBD1,14,NA,TRBV6-5,TGTGCCAGCAGTTCTCCGGGACAGACCTACGAGCAGTACTTC,CASSSPGQTYEQYF
TRBJ1-2,TRBD1,11,many,TRBV29-1,TGCAGCGTGACAGGGAACTATGGCTACACCTTC,CSVTGNYGYTF
TRBJ1-3,NA,14,many,TRBV12-3/TRBV12-4,TGTGCCAGCAGTTGGACTTACTCTGGAAACACCATATATTTT,CASSWTYSGNTIYF
TRBJ2-5,NA,15,many,TRBV6-2/TRBV6-3,TGTGCCAGCAGTTACTCACAGGGTTGGCACGAGACCCAGTACTTC,CASSYSQGWHETQYF
TRBJ1-3,NA,15,many,TRBV7-3,TGTGCCAGCAGCTTATCGGGGACGCCCGGAAACACCATATATTTT,CASSLSGTPGNTIYF
TRBJ2-2,NA,11,many,TRBV19,TGTGCCAGTAGCGGGACCGGGGAGCTGTTTTTT,CASSGTGELFF
TRBJ2-3,NA,16,few,TRBV7-8,TGTGCCAGCAGCTTACCTCAAATCCAAAGGGCAGATACGCAGTATTTT,CASSLPQIQRADTQYF
TRBJ1-6,NA,17,many,TRBV5-8,TGTGCCAGCACCTCCTCACGAGCAAGCTCCTATAATTCACCCCTCCACTTT,CASTSSRASSYNSPLHF
TRBJ2-3,NA,16,many,TRBV7-6,TGTGCCAGCAGCCCCCGGTACCAGCGATCCACAGATACGCAGTATTTT,CASSPRYQRSTDTQYF
TRBJ1-1,NA,13,few,TRBV29-1,TGCAGCGTTGACCGGGGGGTCAACGCTGAAGCTTTCTTT,CSVDRGVNAEAFF
TRBJ2-3,NA,16,NA,TRBV7-9,TGTGCCAGCAGCTCCATCACCCGGGGCAGCACAGATACGCAGTATTTT,CASSSITRGSTDTQYF
TRBJ1-2,NA,13,NA,TRBV28,TGTGCCAGCAGTTTAGACACCGCCTATGGCTACACCTTC,CASSLDTAYGYTF
TRBJ2-1,NA,12,many,TRBV6-5,TGTGCCAGCAGCTTTTGGGGCAATGAGCAGTTCTTC,CASSFWGNEQFF
TRBJ2-4,NA,17,many,TRBV5-5,TGTGCCAGCAGCTTGGGTCTGGGACCGTTAGCCAAAAACATTCAGTACTTC,CASSLGLGPLAKNIQYF
TRBJ2-5,NA,14,many,TRBV7-2,TGTGCCAGCAGCGTGTCGATGTACCAAGAGACCCAGTACTTC,CASSVSMYQETQYF
TRBJ2-5,TRBD2,15,few,TRBV7-9,TGTGCCAGCAGCCCACTAGCGGGGGCAAAAGAGACCCAGTACTTC,CASSPLAGAKETQYF
TRBJ1-1,NA,15,few,TRBV30,TGTGCCTGGAGGCACCTCCGAGGGGAGGACACTGAAGCTTTCTTT,CAWRHLRGEDTEAFF
TRBJ2-3,NA,12,NA,TRBV12-5,TGTGCTAGTGGCCTAGACAGATATACGCAGTATTTT,CASGLDRYTQYF
TRBJ2-7,NA,14,NA,TRBV28,TGTGCCAGCAGCAAAACGTCGGGCATCTACGAGCAGTACTTC,CASSKTSGIYEQYF
TRBJ2-7,NA,12,many,TRBV7-6,TGTGCCAGCAGCGCACTCAGTTCCGAGCAGTACTTC,CASSALSSEQYF
TRBJ2-7,TRBD1,15,NA,TRBV20-1,TGCAGTGCTCGTAGGGGACAGGGGGCAGTCTACGAGCAGTACTTC,CSARRGQGAVYEQYF
TRBJ1-1,NA,18,many,TRBV4-1,TGCGCCAGCAGCCAAGCGGCGGGTGCCTCCAGAATGAACACTGAAGCTTTCTTT,CASSQAAGASRMNTEAFF
TRBJ2-3,NA,14,many,TRBV7-2,TGTGCCAGCAGCACCACTACGGAAGGCAATACGCAGTATTTT,CASSTTTEGNTQYF
TRBJ1-1,NA,12,few,TRBV6-5,TGTGCCAGCAGTTCAGTAATAACTGAAGCTTTCTTT,CASSSVITEAFF